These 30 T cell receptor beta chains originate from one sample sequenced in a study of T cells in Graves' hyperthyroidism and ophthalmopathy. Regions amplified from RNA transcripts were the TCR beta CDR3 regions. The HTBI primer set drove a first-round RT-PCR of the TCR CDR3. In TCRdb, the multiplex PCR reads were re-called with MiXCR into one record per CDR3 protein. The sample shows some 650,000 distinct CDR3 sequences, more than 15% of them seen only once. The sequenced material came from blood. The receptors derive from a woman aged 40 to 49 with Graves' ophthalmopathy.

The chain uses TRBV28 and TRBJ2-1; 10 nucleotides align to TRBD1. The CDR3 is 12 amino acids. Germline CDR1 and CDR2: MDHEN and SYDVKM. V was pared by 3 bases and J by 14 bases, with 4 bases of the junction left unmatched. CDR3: CASSLSDRGEFF. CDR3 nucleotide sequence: TGTGCCAGCAGTTTGTCGGACAGGGGGGAGTTCTTC. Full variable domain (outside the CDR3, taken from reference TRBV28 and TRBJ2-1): DVKVTQSSRYLVKRTGEKVFLECVQDMDHENMFWYRQDPGLGLRLIYFSYDVKMKEKGDIPEGYSVSREKKERFSLILESASTNQTSMYLCASSLSDRGEFFGPGTRLTVL.

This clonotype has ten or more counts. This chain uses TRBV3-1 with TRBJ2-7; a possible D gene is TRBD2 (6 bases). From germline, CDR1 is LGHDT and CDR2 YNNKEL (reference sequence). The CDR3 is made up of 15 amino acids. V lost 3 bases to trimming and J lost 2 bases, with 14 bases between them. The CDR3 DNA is TGTGCCAGCAGCCAGGGCCCGACGGGAGCCTACGAGCAGTACTTC. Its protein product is CASSQGPTGAYEQYF.

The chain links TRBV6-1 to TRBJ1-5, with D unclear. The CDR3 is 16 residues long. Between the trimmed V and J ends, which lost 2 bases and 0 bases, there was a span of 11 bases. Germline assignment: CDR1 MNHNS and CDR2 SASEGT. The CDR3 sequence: CASSEYTVNSNQPQHF. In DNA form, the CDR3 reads TGTGCCAGCAGTGAATACACAGTGAATAGCAATCAGCCCCAGCATTTT.

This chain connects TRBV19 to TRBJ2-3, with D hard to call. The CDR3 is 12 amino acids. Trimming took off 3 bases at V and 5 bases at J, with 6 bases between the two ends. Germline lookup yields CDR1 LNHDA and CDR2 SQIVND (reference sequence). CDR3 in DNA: TGTGCCAGTAGTATTTCGAGAGATACGCAGTATTTT. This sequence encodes CASSISRDTQYF. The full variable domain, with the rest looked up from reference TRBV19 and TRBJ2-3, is DGGITQSPKYLFRKEGQNVTLSCEQNLNHDAMYWYRQDPGQGLRLIYYSQIVNDFQKGDIAEGYSVSREKKESFPLTVTSAQKNPTAFYLCASSISRDTQYFGPGTRLTVL.

In DNA form, the CDR3 reads TGTGCCAGCAGCTTAGGGTCCGATCAGCCCCAGCATTTT. Translation gives CASSLGSDQPQHF. The rearrangement joins TRBV7-9 to TRBJ1-5, with D uncertain. Per the germline V gene, CDR1 is SEHNR and CDR2 is FQNEAQ (reference sequence). Trimming shortened V by 1 base and J by 5 bases, and 6 bases separated the two germline ends. The CDR3 is made up of 13 amino acids.

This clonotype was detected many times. The CDR3 loop is CARGSSFRGTYEQYF. The CDR3 nucleotides are TGTGCCAGGGGCTCTTCGTTTCGGGGGACCTACGAGCAGTACTTC. The V call is TRBV2, the J call TRBJ2-7, with D possibly being TRBD2 (6 bases). V lost 9 bases and J 2 bases, leaving 20 bases between the germline ends. Germline CDR1 and CDR2: SNHLY and FYNNEI. The CDR3 spans 15 residues.

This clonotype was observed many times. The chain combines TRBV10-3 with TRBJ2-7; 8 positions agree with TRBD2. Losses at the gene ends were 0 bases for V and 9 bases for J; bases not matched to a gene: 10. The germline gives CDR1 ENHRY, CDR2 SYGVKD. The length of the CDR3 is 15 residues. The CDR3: CAISESAGGAVPQYF. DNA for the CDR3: TGTGCCATCAGTGAGTCGGCGGGGGGTGCTGTCCCGCAGTACTTC.

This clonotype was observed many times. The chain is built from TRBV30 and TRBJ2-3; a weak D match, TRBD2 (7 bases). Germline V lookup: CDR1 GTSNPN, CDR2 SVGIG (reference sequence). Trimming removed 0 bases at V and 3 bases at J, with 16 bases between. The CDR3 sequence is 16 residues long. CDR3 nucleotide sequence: TGTGCCTGGAGTGTACGACGGGGGGCGGGAACAGATACGCAGTATTTT. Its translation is CAWSVRRGAGTDTQYF.

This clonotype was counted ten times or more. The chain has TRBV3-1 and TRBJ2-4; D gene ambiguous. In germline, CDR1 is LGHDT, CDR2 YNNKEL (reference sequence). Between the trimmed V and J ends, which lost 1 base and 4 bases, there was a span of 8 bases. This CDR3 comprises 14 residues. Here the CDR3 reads CASSQVAAKNIQYF. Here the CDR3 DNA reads TGTGCCAGCAGCCAAGTTGCCGCGAAAAACATTCAGTACTTC.

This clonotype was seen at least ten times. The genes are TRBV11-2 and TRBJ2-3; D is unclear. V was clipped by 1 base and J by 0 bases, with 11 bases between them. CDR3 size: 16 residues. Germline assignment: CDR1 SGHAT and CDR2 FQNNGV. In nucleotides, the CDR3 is TGTGCCAGCAGCTTAGCAGTGGGCCCTAGCACAGATACGCAGTATTTT. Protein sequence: CASSLAVGPSTDTQYF. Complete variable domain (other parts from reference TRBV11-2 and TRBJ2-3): EAGVAQSPRYKIIEKRQSVAFWCNPISGHATLYWYQQILGQGPKLLIQFQNNGVVDDSQLPKDRFSAERLKGVDSTLKIQPAKLEDSAVYLCASSLAVGPSTDTQYFGPGTRLTVL.

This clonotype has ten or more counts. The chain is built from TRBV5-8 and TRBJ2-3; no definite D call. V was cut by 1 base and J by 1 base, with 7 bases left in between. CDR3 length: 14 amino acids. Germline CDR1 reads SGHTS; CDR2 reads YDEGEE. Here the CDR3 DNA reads TGTGCCAGCAGCTTGATTAGAGGCACAGATACGCAGTATTTT. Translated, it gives CASSLIRGTDTQYF.

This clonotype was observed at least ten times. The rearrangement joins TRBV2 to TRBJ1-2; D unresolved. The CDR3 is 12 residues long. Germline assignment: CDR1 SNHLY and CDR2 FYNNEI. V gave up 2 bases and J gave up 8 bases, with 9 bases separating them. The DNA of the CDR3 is TGTGCCAGCAGTGAATCTTATCTGGGCTACACCTTC. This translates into CASSESYLGYTF.

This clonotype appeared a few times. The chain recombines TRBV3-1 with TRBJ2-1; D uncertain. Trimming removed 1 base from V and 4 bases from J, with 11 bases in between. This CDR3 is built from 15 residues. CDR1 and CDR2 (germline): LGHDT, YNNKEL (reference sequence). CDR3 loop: CASSQVVEVYNEQFF. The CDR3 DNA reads TGTGCCAGCAGCCAAGTAGTGGAAGTTTACAATGAGCAGTTCTTC.

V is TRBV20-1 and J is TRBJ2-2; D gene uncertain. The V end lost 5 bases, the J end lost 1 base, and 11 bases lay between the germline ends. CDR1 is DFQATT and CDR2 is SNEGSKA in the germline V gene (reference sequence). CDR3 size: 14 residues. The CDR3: CSARPKRNTGELFF. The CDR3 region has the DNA TGCAGTGCTCGACCCAAGAGGAACACCGGGGAGCTGTTTTTT.

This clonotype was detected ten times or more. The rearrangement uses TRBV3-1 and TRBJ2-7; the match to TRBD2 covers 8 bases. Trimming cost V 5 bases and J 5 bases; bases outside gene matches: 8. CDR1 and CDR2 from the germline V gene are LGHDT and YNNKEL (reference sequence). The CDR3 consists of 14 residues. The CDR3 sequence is CASSGGLASNEQYF. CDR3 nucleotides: TGTGCCAGCAGCGGAGGACTAGCCAGCAACGAGCAGTACTTC.

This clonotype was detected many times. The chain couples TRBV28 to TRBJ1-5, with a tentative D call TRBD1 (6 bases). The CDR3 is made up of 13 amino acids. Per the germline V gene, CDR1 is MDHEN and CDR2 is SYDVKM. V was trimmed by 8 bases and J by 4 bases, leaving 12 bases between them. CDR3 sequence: CASGLGGNQPQHF. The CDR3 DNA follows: TGTGCCAGCGGGTTAGGGGGAAATCAGCCCCAGCATTTT.

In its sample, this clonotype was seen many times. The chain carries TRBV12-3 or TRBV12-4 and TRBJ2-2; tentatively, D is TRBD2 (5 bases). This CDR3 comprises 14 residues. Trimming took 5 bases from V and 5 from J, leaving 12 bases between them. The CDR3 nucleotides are TGTGCCAGCAGTCTACCTCAGCGGACCGGGGAGCTGTTTTTT. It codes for CASSLPQRTGELFF.

The CDR3 region is CASSYSWVLNTEAFF. Here the CDR3 DNA reads TGTGCCAGCAGTTACTCGTGGGTTTTAAACACTGAAGCTTTCTTT. The V and J genes are TRBV6-5 and TRBJ1-1; D unresolved. The germline V gene encodes CDR1 MNHEY and CDR2 SVGAGI. The V end lost 0 bases, the J end lost 2 bases, and 10 bases lay between the germline ends. The CDR3 runs to 15 residues.

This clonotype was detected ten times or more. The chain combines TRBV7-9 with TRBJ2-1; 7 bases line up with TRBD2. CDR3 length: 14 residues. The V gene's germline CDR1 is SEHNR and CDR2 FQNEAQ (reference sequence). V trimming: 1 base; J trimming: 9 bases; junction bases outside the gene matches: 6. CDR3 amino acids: CASSLDGRPGEQFF. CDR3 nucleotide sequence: TGTGCCAGCAGCTTAGACGGGAGGCCCGGTGAGCAGTTCTTC.

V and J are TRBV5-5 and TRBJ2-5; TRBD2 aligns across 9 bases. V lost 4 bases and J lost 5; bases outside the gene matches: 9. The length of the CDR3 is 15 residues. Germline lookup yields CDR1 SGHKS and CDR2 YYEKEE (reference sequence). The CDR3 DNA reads TGTGCCAGCAGCCCCGGGACTAGCTTGGTGGAGACCCAGTACTTC. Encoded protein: CASSPGTSLVETQYF. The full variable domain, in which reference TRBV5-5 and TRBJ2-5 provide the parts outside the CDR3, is DAGVTQSPTHLIKTRGQQVTLRCSPISGHKSVSWYQQVLGQGPQFIFQYYEKEERGRGNFPDRFSARQFPNYSSELNVNALLLGDSALYLCASSPGTSLVETQYFGPGTRLLVL.

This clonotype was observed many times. The CDR3 reads CASSPPQGSEQYF. The CDR3 nucleotides are TGTGCCAGCTCACCGCCACAGGGATCCGAGCAGTACTTC. This chain joins TRBV18 and TRBJ2-7, with TRBD1 as a possible D gene (6 bases). The V end lost 3 bases, the J end lost 6 bases, and 12 bases lay between the germline ends. The CDR3 has 13 residues. Germline-derived CDR1 and CDR2 are KGHSH and LQKENI.

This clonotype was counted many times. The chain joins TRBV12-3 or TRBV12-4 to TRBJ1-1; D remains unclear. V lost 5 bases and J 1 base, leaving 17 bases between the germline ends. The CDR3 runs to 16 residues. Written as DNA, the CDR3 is TGTGCCAGCAGTCCCCCTTCCTTACGGGGGAACACTGAAGCTTTCTTT. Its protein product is CASSPPSLRGNTEAFF.

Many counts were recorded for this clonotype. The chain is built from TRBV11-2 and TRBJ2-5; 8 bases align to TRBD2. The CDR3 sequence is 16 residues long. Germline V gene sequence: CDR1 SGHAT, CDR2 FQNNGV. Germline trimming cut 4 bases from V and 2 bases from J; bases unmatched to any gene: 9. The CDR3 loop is CASSSWAAGGQETQYF. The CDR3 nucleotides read TGTGCCAGCAGCTCCTGGGCGGCGGGGGGACAAGAGACCCAGTACTTC.

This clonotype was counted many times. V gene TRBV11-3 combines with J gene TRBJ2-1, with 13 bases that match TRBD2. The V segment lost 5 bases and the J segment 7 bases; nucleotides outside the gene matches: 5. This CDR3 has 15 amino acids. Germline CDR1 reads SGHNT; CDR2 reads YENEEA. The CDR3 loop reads CASSPGLAGINEQFF. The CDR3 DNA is TGTGCCAGCAGCCCGGGACTAGCGGGGATTAATGAGCAGTTCTTC.

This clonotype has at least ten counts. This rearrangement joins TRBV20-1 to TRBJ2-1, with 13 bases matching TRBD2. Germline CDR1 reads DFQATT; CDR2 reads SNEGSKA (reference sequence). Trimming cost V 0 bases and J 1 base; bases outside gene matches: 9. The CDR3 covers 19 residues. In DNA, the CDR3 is TGCAGTGCTAGAGATCTAGGGACTAGCGGGAAATTATCCTACAATGAGCAGTTCTTC. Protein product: CSARDLGTSGKLSYNEQFF.

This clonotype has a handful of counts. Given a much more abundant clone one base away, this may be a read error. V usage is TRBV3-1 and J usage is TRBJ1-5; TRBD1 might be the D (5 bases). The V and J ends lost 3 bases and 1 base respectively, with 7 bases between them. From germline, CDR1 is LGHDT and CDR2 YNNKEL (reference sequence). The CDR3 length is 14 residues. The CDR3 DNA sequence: TGTGCCAGCAGCCACCGGGACAGCAATCAGCCCCAGCATTTT. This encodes CASSHRDSNQPQHF.

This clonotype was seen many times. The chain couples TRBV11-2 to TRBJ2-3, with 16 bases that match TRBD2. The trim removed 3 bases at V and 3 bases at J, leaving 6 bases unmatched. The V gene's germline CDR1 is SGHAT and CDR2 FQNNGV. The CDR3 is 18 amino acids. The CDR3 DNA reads TGTGCCAGCAGCTTGGCCGGGACTAGCGGGAGGGGGACAGATACGCAGTATTTT. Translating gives CASSLAGTSGRGTDTQYF. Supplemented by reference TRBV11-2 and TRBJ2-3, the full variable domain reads EAGVAQSPRYKIIEKRQSVAFWCNPISGHATLYWYQQILGQGPKLLIQFQNNGVVDDSQLPKDRFSAERLKGVDSTLKIQPAKLEDSAVYLCASSLAGTSGRGTDTQYFGPGTRLTVL.

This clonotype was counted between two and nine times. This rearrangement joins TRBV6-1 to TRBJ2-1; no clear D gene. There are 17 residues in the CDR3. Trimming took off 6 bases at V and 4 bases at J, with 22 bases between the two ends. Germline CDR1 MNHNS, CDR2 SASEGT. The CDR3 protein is CASRPPPGHPDYNEQFF. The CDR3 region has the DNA TGTGCCAGCAGGCCCCCACCCGGGCACCCAGATTACAATGAGCAGTTCTTC.

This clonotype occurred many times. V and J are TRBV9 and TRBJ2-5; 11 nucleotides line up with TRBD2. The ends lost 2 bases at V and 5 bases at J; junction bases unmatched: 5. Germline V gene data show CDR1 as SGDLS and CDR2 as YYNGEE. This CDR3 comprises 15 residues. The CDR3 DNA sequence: TGTGCCAGCAGCGTTAGCGGGAGGGCCGGGGAGACCCAGTACTTC. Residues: CASSVSGRAGETQYF. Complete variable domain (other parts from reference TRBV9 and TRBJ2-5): DSGVTQTPKHLITATGQRVTLRCSPRSGDLSVYWYQQSLDQGLQFLIQYYNGEERAKGNILERFSAQQFPDLHSELNLSSLELGDSALYFCASSVSGRAGETQYFGPGTRLLVL.

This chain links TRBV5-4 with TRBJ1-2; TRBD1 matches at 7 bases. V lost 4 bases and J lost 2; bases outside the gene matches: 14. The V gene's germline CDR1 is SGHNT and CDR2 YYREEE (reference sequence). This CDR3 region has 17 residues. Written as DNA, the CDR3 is TGTGCCAGCAGCCCGACTGCCGGGACAGCTATCAACTATGGCTACACCTTC. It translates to CASSPTAGTAINYGYTF.